This T cell receptor beta chain was retrieved from a study of shared clonotypes between healthy human individuals. Germline loops: CDR1 SGHNT, CDR2 YYREEE (reference sequence). Trimming removed 2 bases at V and 1 base at J, with 9 bases between. The CDR3 has 15 amino acids. Comment on this clone: No antigen is known for it.

Findings of the study overall: Clonotype sharing among donors was expected to depend on sequencing depth.

Replicate PCRs were loaded with approximately 300 ng DNA from unsorted PBMC, around 30,000 T cell genomes. Original processing notes: ImmunoSEQ sequences covered only the junction and lacked quality scores; filtering therefore differed. Generated by immunoSEQ multiplex PCR, the TCRdb table keeps only in-frame clones and is missing some. That table is the source of V, J and clone size, and D and trimming were worked out from the DNA. The data show about 530,000 clones, about three quarters seen once. Tens of millions of PBMCs went into genomic DNA for unsorted samples. Source material: PBMCs. J is TRBJ2-2 and V is TRBV5-4; the D is unclear. This receptor was identified in a middle-aged woman in good health. Some clones in this sample may be carry-over from other donors' samples. This CDR3 is CASSLSNLNTGELFF. The CDR3, as DNA: TGTGCCAGCAGCTTAAGTAACTTGAACACCGGGGAGCTGTTTTTT.